This is a list of T cell receptor beta chains from one sample in a study of blood T cell repertoires in COVID-19. Some clones are missing from TCRdb's copy, which holds only in-frame ones; the method was immunoSEQ multiplex PCR. In the table there are 150,000 to 200,000 clones, about four fifths of which are singletons. The source material was peripheral blood. These receptor sequences come from a woman older than 75 with COVID-19, enrolled during active disease. Both conserved end residues are part of each CDR3. D genes are given only for firm matches. Some rows mark clone size as missing; the rest say once, few, many or name a class of expanded clone.

cdr3_aa: CATRRQGDYGYTF; cdr3_nt: TGTGCCACACGCCGACAGGGAGACTATGGCTACACCTTC; v_call: TRBV21-1; clone_size: .; d_call: .; j_call: TRBJ1-2
cdr3_aa: CASSEMGAPYGYTF; cdr3_nt: TGTGCCAGCAGTGAAATGGGGGCCCCCTATGGCTACACCTTC; v_call: TRBV2; clone_size: .; d_call: .; j_call: TRBJ1-2
cdr3_aa: CASSSGAGVAGANVLTF; cdr3_nt: TGTGCCAGCAGCTCAGGAGCGGGAGTGGCTGGGGCCAACGTCCTGACTTTC; v_call: TRBV5-4; clone_size: .; d_call: TRBD2; j_call: TRBJ2-6
cdr3_aa: CASSQVGQGDTEAFF; cdr3_nt: TGTGCCAGCAGCCAAGTTGGGCAGGGGGACACTGAAGCTTTCTTT; v_call: TRBV4-2; clone_size: .; d_call: TRBD1; j_call: TRBJ1-1
cdr3_aa: CASSPNSGELFF; cdr3_nt: TGTGCCAGCTCACCGAACAGCGGGGAGCTGTTTTTT; v_call: TRBV18; clone_size: few; d_call: .; j_call: TRBJ2-2
cdr3_aa: CSVEPANTGELFF; cdr3_nt: TGCAGCGTTGAACCCGCGAACACCGGGGAGCTGTTTTTT; v_call: TRBV29-1; clone_size: few; d_call: .; j_call: TRBJ2-2
cdr3_aa: CASSLSVGGVQPQHF; cdr3_nt: TGTGCCAGCAGCTTATCGGTCGGGGGAGTTCAGCCCCAGCATTTT; v_call: TRBV7-9; clone_size: once; d_call: .; j_call: TRBJ1-5
cdr3_aa: CASSPRGANTGELFF; cdr3_nt: TGTGCCAGCAGCCCCCGGGGGGCCAACACCGGGGAGCTGTTTTTT; v_call: TRBV11-3; clone_size: .; d_call: .; j_call: TRBJ2-2
cdr3_aa: CASSLDVGAGGPDEQFF; cdr3_nt: TGTGCCAGCAGCTTGGATGTAGGAGCGGGAGGGCCTGATGAGCAGTTCTTC; v_call: TRBV5-6; clone_size: .; d_call: TRBD2; j_call: TRBJ2-1
cdr3_aa: CASSIVSGGQDTQYF; cdr3_nt: TGTGCCAGTAGTATAGTTAGCGGGGGGCAAGATACGCAGTATTTT; v_call: TRBV19; clone_size: .; d_call: TRBD2; j_call: TRBJ2-3
cdr3_aa: CASSLGGGDAFF; cdr3_nt: TGTGCCAGCTCACTGGGCGGGGGGGACGCTTTCTTT; v_call: TRBV18; clone_size: .; d_call: .; j_call: TRBJ1-1
cdr3_aa: CASSPGTGYYEQYF; cdr3_nt: TGTGCCAGCAGCCCCGGGACAGGATACTACGAGCAGTACTTC; v_call: TRBV11-2; clone_size: few; d_call: TRBD1; j_call: TRBJ2-7
cdr3_aa: CASSPTPSGNTDTQYF; cdr3_nt: TGTGCCAGCAGCCCTACCCCTAGCGGGAACACAGATACGCAGTATTTT; v_call: TRBV3-1/TRBV3-2; clone_size: few; d_call: TRBD2; j_call: TRBJ2-3
cdr3_aa: CASRDREGFNTEAFF; cdr3_nt: TGCGCCAGCAGGGACAGGGAGGGTTTTAACACTGAAGCTTTCTTT; v_call: TRBV4-1; clone_size: .; d_call: TRBD1; j_call: TRBJ1-1
cdr3_aa: CASSSPGQGAELFF; cdr3_nt: TGTGCCAGCAGTTCACCGGGACAGGGGGCCGAGCTGTTTTTT; v_call: TRBV6-5; clone_size: few; d_call: TRBD1; j_call: TRBJ1-4
cdr3_aa: CASSEERGQPQHF; cdr3_nt: TGTGCCAGCAGTGAAGAACGGGGACAGCCCCAGCATTTT; v_call: TRBV2; clone_size: .; d_call: .; j_call: TRBJ1-5
cdr3_aa: CASRLAAGTAYEQYF; cdr3_nt: TGCGCCAGCAGATTAGCCGCCGGGACAGCCTACGAGCAGTACTTC; v_call: TRBV5-1; clone_size: .; d_call: TRBD1; j_call: TRBJ2-7
cdr3_aa: CASRYGTGISGELFF; cdr3_nt: TGCGCCAGCAGGTACGGGACAGGGATCTCCGGGGAGCTGTTTTTT; v_call: TRBV4-3; clone_size: .; d_call: TRBD1; j_call: TRBJ2-2
cdr3_aa: CASSLDTHTGELFF; cdr3_nt: TGCGCCAGCAGCTTGGACACCCACACCGGGGAGCTGTTTTTT; v_call: TRBV5-1; clone_size: .; d_call: .; j_call: TRBJ2-2
cdr3_aa: CASSSESGITHGYTF; cdr3_nt: TGTGCCAGCAGCTCAGAGTCCGGGATAACACATGGCTACACCTTC; v_call: TRBV7-2; clone_size: .; d_call: .; j_call: TRBJ1-2
cdr3_aa: CASRSGGLGYTF; cdr3_nt: TGTGCCAGCAGATCAGGGGGCTTGGGCTACACCTTC; v_call: TRBV2; clone_size: once; d_call: TRBD1; j_call: TRBJ1-2
cdr3_aa: CASSSQTTSGGSYNEQFF; cdr3_nt: TGTGCCAGCAGCAGCCAGACTACTAGCGGGGGATCCTACAATGAGCAGTTCTTC; v_call: TRBV5-4; clone_size: .; d_call: TRBD2; j_call: TRBJ2-1
cdr3_aa: CASSKDRGQYEQYF; cdr3_nt: TGTGCCAGCAGCAAGGACAGGGGGCAATACGAGCAGTACTTC; v_call: TRBV14; clone_size: .; d_call: TRBD1; j_call: TRBJ2-7
cdr3_aa: CASSEWDRASYEQYF; cdr3_nt: TGTGCCAGCAGCGAGTGGGACAGGGCTTCCTACGAGCAGTACTTC; v_call: TRBV6-5; clone_size: few; d_call: TRBD1; j_call: TRBJ2-7
cdr3_aa: CASSHGQGARFYGYTF; cdr3_nt: TGCGCCAGCAGCCACGGACAGGGGGCGCGGTTCTATGGCTACACCTTC; v_call: TRBV4-1; clone_size: .; d_call: TRBD1; j_call: TRBJ1-2
cdr3_aa: CASSPLTGRNTGELFF; cdr3_nt: TGTGCCAGCAGCCCCCTGACAGGAAGAAACACCGGGGAGCTGTTTTTT; v_call: TRBV11-3; clone_size: .; d_call: .; j_call: TRBJ2-2
cdr3_aa: CASSLRTSGRETQYF; cdr3_nt: TGTGCCAGCAGCCTGAGGACTAGCGGGAGAGAGACCCAGTACTTC; v_call: TRBV3-1/TRBV3-2; clone_size: .; d_call: TRBD2; j_call: TRBJ2-5
cdr3_aa: CSVVGRGAAGELFF; cdr3_nt: TGCAGCGTTGTAGGCAGGGGAGCGGCGGGGGAGCTGTTTTTT; v_call: TRBV29-1; clone_size: few; d_call: .; j_call: TRBJ2-2